This T cell receptor beta chain came from a study of identical twins. Regarding the study as a whole: Excess sharing by twins proved weaker in beta out-of-frame sequences. Memory repertoires showed no such pattern, whereas abundant cord blood beta clonotypes carried fewer insertions.

cDNA carried unique molecular identifiers, and a universal primer site was added by template switching. One entry per CDR3 protein, called by TCRdb with MiXCR from the 5' RACE reads. The profile shows approximately 620,000 distinct CDR3 sequences, 8.5% to 9% of them singletons. To note about this clonotype: Antigen: not known.

V dropped 3 bases and J dropped 6; count of bases not matched to a gene: 3. Germline V gene lookup returns CDR1 SGDLS and CDR2 YYNGEE. The CDR3 has 13 amino acids. These data also featured in a second study, about yellow fever vaccine responses in identical twins.

The V gene is TRBV9, the J gene TRBJ2-5; 9 bases are a match to TRBD1. The clonotype originates from a woman aged 18 to 35 in good health. The sample consisted of PBMCs. The chain's CDR3 is CASSAGQGKTQYF. As DNA, the CDR3 is TGTGCCAGCAGCGCCGGACAGGGGAAGACCCAGTACTTC.